This entry features one TCR beta chain sequence. Its specificity is unknown. The data originate from a study of T cells after yellow fever vaccination. Study-wide findings and caveats: The secondary response showed a weaker magnitude and a faster peak, day 5 versus 15. Shared CD4/CD8 clonotypes were a small share, likely from convergent recombination.

The CDR3 loop spans 12 amino acids. V shed 6 bases and J shed 1 base, with 8 bases lying between them. CDR1 and CDR2 from the germline V gene are DFQATT and SNEGSKA (reference sequence). TCRdb ran MiXCR on the 5' RACE reads and lists one entry per CDR3 protein. The data contain under 300,000 distinct CDR3 sequences, less than 8.5% of them singletons. J is TRBJ2-3 and V is TRBV20-1; D call uncertain. Here the sequenced sample was CD4+ T cells sorted from PBMCs, taken 15 days after the yellow fever booster vaccination. The TCR originated in a man aged 30-40 years who received the YFV17D yellow fever vaccine. The CDR3 coding sequence is TGCAGTGCGGCCCGCGGCACAGATACGCAGTATTTT. Amino acids: CSAARGTDTQYF.